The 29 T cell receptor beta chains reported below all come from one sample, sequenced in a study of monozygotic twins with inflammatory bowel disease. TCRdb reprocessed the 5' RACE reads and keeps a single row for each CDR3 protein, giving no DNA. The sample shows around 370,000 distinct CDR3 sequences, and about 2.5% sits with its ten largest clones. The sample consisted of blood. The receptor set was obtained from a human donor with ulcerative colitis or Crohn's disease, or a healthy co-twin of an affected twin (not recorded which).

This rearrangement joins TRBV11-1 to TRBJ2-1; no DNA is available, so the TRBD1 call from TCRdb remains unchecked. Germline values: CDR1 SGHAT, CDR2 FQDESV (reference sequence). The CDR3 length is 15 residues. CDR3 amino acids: CASSSDSPPLDEQFF.

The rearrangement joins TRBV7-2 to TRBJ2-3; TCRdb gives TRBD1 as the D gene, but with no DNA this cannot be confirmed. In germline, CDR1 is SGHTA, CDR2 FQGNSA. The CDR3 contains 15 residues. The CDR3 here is CASSRPTGSTDTQYF.

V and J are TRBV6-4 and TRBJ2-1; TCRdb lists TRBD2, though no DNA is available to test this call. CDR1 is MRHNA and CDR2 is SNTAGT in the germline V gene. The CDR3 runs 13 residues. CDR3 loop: CASSGTSGGPQFF.

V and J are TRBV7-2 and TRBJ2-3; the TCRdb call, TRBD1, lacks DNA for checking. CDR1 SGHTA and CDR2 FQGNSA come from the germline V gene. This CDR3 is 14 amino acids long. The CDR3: CASSGDVGADTQYF.

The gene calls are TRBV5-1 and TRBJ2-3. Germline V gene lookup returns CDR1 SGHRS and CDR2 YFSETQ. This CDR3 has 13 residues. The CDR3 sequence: CASSSGPADTQYF.

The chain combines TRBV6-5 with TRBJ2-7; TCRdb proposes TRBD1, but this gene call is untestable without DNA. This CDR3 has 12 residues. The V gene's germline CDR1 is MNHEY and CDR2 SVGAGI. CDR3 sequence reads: CASRTGVYEQYF.

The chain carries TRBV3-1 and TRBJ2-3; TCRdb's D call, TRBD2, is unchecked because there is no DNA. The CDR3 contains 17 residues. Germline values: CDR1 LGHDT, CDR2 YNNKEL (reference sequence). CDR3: CASSLRLAGGLTDTQYF.

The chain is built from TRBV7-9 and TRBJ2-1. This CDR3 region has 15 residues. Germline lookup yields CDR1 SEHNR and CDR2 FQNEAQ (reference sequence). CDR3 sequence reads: CASIKLGSSYNEQFF.

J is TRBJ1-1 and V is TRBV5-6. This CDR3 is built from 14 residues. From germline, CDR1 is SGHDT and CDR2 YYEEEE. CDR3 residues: CASSLLSMSTEAFF.

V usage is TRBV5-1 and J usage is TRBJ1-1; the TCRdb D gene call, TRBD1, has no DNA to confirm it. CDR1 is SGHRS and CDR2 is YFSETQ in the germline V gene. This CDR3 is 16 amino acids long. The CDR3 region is CASSWDRETANTEAFF.

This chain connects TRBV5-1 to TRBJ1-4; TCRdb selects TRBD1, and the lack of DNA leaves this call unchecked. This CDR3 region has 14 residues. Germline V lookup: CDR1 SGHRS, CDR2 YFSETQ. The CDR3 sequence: CASSVQGLNENLFF.

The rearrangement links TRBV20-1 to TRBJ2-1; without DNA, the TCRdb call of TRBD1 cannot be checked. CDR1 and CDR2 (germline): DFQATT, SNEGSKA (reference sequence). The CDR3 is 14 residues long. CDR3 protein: CSARDIQGSNEQFF.

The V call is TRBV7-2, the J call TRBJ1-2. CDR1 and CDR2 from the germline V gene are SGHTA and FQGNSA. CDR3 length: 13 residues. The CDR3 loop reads CASSLTQAGGYTF.

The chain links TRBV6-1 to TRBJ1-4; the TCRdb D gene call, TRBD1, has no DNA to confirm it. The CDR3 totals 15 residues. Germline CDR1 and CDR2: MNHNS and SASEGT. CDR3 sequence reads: CASSPADRGGEKLFF.

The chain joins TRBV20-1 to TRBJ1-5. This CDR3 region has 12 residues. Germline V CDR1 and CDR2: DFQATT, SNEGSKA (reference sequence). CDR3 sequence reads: CSAEAANQPQHF.

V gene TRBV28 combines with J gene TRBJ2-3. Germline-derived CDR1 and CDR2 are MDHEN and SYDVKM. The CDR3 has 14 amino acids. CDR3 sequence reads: CASNPTWGTDTQYF.

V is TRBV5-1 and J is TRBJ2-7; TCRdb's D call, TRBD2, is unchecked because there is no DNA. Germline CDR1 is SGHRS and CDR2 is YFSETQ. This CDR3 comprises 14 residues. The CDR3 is CASSSRDAGYEQYF.

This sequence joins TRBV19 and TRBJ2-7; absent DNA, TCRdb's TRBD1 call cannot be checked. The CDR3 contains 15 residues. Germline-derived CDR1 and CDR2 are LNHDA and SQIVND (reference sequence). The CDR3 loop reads CASSMGTGSSYEQYF.

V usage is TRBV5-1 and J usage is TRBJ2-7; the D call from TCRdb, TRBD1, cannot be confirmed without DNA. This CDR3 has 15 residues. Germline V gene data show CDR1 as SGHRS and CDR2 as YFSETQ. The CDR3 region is CASSAGQGETYEQYF.

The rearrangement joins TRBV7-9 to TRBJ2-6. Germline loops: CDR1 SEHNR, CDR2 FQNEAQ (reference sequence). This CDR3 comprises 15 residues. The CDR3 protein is CASSLVRSGANVLTF.

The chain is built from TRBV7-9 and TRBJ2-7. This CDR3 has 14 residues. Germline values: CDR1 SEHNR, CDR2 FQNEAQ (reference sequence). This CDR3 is CASSQWGSFYEQYF.

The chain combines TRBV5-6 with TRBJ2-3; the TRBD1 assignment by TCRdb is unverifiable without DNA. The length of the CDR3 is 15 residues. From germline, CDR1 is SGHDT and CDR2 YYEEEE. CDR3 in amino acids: CASSLVGQRTDTQYF.

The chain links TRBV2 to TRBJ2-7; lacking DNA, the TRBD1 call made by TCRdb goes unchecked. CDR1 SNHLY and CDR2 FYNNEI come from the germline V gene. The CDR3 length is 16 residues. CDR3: CASSDIWGAPVDEQYF.

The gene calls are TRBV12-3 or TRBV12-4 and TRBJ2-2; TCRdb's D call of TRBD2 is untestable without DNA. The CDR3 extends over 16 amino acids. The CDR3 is CASADLAGSNTGELFF.

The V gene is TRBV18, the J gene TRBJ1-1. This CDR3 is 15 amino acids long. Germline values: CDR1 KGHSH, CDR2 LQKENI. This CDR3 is CASSPAGTANTEAFF. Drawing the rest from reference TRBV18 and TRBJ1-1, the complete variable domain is NAGVMQNPRHLVRRRGQEARLRCSPMKGHSHVYWYRQLPEEGLKFMVYLQKENIIDESGMPKERFSAEFPKEGPSILRIQQVVRGDSAAYFCASSPAGTANTEAFFGQGTRLTVV.

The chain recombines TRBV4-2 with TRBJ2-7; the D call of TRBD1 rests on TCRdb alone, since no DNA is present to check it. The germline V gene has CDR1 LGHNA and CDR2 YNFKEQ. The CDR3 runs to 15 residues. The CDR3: CASSHTGQGTYEQYF.

CDR3: CASSLQPGSYEQYF. This chain joins TRBV7-2 and TRBJ2-7. CDR3 length: 14 amino acids. From germline, CDR1 is SGHTA and CDR2 FQGNSA.

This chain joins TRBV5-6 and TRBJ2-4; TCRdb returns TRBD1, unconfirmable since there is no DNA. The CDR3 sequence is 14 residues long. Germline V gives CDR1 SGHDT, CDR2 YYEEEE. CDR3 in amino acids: CASSFFQGLNIQYF.

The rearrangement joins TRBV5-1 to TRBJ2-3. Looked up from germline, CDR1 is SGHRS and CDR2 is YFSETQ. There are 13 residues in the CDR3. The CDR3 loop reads CASSFPSTDTQYF.